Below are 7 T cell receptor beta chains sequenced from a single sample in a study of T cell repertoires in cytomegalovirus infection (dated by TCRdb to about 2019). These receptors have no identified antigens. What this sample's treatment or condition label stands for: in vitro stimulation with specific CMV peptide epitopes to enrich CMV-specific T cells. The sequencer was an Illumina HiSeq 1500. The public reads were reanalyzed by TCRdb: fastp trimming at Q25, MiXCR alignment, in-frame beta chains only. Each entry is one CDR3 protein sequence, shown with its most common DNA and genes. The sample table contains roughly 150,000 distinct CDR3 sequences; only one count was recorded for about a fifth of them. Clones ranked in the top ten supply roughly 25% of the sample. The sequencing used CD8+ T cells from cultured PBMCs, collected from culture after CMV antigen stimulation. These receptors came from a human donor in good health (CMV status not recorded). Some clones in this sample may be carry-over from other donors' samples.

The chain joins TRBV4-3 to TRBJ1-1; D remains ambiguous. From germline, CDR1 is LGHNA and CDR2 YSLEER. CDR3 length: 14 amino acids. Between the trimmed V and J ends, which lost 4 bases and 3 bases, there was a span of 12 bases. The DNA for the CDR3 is TGCGCCAGCAGCCCAAACCCGGCCGACACTGAAGCTTTCTTT. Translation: CASSPNPADTEAFF.

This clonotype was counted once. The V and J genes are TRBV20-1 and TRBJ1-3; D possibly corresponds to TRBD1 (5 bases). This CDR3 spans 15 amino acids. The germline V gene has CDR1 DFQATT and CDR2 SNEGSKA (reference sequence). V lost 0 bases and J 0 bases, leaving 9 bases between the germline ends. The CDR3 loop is CSARDEGTSGNTIYF. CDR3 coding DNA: TGCAGTGCTAGAGATGAGGGGACCTCTGGAAACACCATATATTTT.

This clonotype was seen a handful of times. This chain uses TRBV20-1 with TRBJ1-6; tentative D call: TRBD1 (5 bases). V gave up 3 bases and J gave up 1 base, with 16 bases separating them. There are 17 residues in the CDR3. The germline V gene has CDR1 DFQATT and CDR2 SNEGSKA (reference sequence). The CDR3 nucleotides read TGCAGTGCTAGGGATGGGTCAGGGCGATCCTATAATTCACCCCTCCACTTT. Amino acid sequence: CSARDGSGRSYNSPLHF.

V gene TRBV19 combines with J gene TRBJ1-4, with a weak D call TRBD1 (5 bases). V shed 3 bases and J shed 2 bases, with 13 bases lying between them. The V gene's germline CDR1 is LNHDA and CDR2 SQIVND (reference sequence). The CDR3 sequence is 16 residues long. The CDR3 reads CASSITGSKTNEKLFF. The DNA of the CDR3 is TGTGCCAGTAGTATTACAGGCTCAAAGACTAATGAAAAACTGTTTTTT.

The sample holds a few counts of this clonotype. The CDR3 nucleotides read TGTGCCAGCAGCCTCGGGACAGGGGAGAAAGAGACCCAGTACTTC. It translates to CASSLGTGEKETQYF. The genes are TRBV5-4 and TRBJ2-5, with 10 bases fitting TRBD1. With V trimmed by 4 bases and J by 3 bases, 6 bases remained unmatched. Germline V gene lookup returns CDR1 SGHNT and CDR2 YYREEE (reference sequence). The CDR3 loop spans 15 amino acids.

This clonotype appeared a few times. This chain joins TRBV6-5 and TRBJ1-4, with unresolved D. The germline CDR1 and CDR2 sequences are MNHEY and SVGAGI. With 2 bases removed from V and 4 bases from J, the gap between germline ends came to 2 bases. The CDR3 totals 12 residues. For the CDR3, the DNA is TGTGCCAGCAGTTACGATAATGAAAAACTGTTTTTT. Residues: CASSYDNEKLFF.

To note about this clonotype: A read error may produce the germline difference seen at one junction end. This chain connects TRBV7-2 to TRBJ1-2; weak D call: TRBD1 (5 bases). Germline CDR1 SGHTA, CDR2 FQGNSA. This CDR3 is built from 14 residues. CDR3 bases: TGTGCCAGCAGCAGAGGAGGGGCCCCCAATGGCCACACCTTC. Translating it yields CASSRGGAPNGHTF.